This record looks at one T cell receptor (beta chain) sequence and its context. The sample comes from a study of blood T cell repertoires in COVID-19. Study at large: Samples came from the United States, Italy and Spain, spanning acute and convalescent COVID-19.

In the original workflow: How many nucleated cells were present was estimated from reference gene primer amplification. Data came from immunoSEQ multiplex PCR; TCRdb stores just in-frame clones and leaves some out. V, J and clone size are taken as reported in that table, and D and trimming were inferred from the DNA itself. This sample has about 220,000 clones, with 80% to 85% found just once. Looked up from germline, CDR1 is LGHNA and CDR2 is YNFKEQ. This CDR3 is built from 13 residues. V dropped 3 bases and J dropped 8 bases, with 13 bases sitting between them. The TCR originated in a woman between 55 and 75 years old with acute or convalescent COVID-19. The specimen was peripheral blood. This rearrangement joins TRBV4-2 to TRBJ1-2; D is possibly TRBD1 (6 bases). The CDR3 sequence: CASSQVQGTGYTF. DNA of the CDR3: TGTGCCAGCAGCCAGGTGCAGGGGACCGGCTACACCTTC.